This T cell receptor (beta chain) appears in the sequencing data of a study of blood T cell repertoires in COVID-19. Germline V CDR1 and CDR2: ENHRY, SYGVKD. CDR3 length: 15 residues. After removal of 4 bases from V and 0 bases from J, the junction contained 2 bases not matched to a gene. Repertoires were generated with immunoSEQ multiplex PCR, while TCRdb's copy carries only in-frame clones and drops some. The repertoire includes around 43,000 clones, around 83% of them detected once, and more than 15% sits in the top ten. Input material: peripheral blood. The sequence was obtained from a man aged 50-59 years in a cohort sampled during active COVID-19. The J gene is TRBJ1-3, the V gene TRBV10-3, with 8 bases identical to TRBD1. The CDR3, as DNA: TGTGCCATCAGTGGACAGGGGTTCTCTGGAAACACCATATATTTT. Its translation: CAISGQGFSGNTIYF.